This TCR beta chain was recovered during a study of CD8 T cells in Susac syndrome. This clonotype was detected only once. V dropped 2 bases and J dropped 7; count of bases not matched to a gene: 6. Germline loops: CDR1 SGDLS, CDR2 YYNGEE. The CDR3 length is 14 residues. Reverse transcription of about 0.45 to 1 ug RNA was performed with random hexamers. With immunoSEQ multiplex PCR, TCR beta CDR3 was amplified across 54 Vbeta and 13 Jbeta. MiXCR was run by TCRdb on the immunoSEQ multiplex PCR reads, yielding one entry per CDR3 protein. Of approximately 120,000 distinct CDR3 sequences in the sample, 90% to 95% were seen once.

This sequence joins TRBV9 and TRBJ2-1; TRBD2 matches 7 bases. This clonotype was sampled from a human donor with multiple sclerosis. The sample taken for sequencing was CD8+ T cells from PBMCs. DNA of the CDR3: TGTGCCAGCAGCGTGGGGGGAGGGAAAAATGAGCAGTTCTTC. It specifies CASSVGGGKNEQFF.